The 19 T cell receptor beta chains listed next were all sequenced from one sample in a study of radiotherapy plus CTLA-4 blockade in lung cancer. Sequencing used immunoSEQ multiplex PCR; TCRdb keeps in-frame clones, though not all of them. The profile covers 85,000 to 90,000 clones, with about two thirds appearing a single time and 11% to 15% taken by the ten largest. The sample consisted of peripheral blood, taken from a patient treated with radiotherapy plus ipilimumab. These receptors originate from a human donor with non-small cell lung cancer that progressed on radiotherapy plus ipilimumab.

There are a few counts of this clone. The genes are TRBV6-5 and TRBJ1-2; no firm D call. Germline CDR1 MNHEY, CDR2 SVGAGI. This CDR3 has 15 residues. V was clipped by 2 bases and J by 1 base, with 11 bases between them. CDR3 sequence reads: CASSYRWGDNYGYTF. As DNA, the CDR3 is TGTGCCAGCAGTTACCGGTGGGGTGATAACTATGGCTACACCTTC.

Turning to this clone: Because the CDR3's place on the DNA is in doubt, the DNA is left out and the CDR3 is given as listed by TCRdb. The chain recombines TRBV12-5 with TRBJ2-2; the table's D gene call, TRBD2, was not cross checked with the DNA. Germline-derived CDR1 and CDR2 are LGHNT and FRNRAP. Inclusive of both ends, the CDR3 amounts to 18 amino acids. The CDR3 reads CASGLPTRAPRTPGSCFF.

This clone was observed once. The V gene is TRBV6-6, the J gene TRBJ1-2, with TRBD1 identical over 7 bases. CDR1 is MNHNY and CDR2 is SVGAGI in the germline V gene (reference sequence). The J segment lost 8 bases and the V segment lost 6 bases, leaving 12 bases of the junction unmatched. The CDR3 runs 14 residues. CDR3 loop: CASSPEGALRGYTF. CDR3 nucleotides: TGTGCCAGCAGCCCCGAGGGGGCTTTGAGAGGCTACACCTTC.

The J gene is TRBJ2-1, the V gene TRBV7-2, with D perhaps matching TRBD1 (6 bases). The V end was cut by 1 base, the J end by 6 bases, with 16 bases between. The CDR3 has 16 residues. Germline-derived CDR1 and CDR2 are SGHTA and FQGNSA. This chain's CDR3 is CASSLEWNRAGNEQFF. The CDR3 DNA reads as TGTGCCAGCAGCTTAGAATGGAACAGGGCGGGCAATGAGCAGTTCTTC.

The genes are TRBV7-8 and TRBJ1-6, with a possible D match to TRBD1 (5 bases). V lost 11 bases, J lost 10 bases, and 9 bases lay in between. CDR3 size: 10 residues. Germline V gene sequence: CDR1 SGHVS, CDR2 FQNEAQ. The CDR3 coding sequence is TGTGCCGTGGGGGAATCACCCCTCCACTTT. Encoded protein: CAVGESPLHF.

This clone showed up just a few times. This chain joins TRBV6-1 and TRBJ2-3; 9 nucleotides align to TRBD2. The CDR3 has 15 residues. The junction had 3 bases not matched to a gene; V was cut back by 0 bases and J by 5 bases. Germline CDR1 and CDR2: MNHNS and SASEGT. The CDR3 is CASSEARAGGDTQYF. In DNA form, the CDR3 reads TGTGCCAGCAGTGAAGCTAGAGCGGGGGGAGATACGCAGTATTTT.

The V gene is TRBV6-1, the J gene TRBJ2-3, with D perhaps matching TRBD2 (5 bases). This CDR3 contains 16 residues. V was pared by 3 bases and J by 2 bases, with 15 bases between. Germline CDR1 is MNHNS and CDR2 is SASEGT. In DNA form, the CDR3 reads TGTGCCAGCAGTGAGATCGGACTGATAACCACAGATACGCAGTATTTT. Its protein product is CASSEIGLITTDTQYF.

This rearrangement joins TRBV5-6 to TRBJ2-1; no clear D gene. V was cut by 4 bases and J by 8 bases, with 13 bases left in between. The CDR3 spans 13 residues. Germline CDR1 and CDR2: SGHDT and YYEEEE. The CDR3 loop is CASSPGDRDEQFF. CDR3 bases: TGTGCCAGCAGCCCCGGAGACCGCGATGAGCAGTTCTTC. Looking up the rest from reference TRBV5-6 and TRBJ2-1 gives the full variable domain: DAGVTQSPTHLIKTRGQQVTLRCSPKSGHDTVSWYQQALGQGPQFIFQYYEEEERQRGNFPDRFSGHQFPNYSSELNVNALLLGDSALYLCASSPGDRDEQFFGPGTRLTVL.

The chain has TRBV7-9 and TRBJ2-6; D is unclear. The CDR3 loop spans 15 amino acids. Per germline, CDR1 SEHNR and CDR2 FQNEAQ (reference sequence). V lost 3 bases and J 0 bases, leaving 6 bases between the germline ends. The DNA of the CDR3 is TGTGCCAGCAGCTTCCTCAGCTCTGGGGCCAACGTCCTGACTTTC. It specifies CASSFLSSGANVLTF.

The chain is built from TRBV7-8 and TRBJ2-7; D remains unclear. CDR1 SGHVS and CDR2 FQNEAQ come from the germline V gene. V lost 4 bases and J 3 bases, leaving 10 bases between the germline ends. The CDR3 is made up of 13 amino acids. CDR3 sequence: CASSSGPIYEQYF. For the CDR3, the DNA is TGTGCCAGCAGCTCGGGCCCGATCTACGAGCAGTACTTC.

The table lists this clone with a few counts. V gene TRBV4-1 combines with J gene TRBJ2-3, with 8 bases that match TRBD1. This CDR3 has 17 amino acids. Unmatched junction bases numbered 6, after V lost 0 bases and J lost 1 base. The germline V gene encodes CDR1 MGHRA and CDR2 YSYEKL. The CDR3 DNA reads TGCGCCAGCAGCCAAGATGAGGGGGGACAGGGCACAGATACGCAGTATTTT. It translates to CASSQDEGGQGTDTQYF.

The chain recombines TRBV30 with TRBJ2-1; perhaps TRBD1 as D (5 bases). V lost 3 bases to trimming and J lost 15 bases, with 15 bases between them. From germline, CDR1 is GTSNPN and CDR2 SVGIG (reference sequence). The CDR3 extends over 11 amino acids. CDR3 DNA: TGTGCCTGGAGCTTTAGCTCAGGGCCGTTCTTC. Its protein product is CAWSFSSGPFF.

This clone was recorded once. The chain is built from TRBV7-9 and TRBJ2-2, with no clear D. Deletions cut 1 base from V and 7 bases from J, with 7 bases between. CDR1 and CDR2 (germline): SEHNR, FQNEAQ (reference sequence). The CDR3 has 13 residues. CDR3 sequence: CASSLEVYGELFF. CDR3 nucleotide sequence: TGTGCCAGCAGCTTAGAGGTCTACGGGGAGCTGTTTTTT.

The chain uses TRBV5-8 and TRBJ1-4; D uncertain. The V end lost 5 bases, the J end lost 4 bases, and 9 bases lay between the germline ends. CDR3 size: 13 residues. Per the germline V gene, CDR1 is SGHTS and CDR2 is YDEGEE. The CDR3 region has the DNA TGTGCCAGCAGTCGGGAACATAATGAAAAACTGTTTTTT. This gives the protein CASSREHNEKLFF.

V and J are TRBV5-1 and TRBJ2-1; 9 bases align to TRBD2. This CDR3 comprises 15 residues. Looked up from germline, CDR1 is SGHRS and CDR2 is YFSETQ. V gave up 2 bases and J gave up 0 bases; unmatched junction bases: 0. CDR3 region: CASSFSGSSYNEQFF. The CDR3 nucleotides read TGCGCCAGCAGCTTTAGCGGGAGCTCCTACAATGAGCAGTTCTTC. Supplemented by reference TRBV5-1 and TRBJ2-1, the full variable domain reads KAGVTQTPRYLIKTRGQQVTLSCSPISGHRSVSWYQQTPGQGLQFLFEYFSETQRNKGNFPGRFSGRQFSNSRSEMNVSTLELGDSALYLCASSFSGSSYNEQFFGPGTRLTVL.

CDR3 residues: CASSQSAGRSTDTQYF. CDR3 in DNA: TGTGCCAGCAGCCAGTCGGCGGGGAGGAGCACAGATACGCAGTATTTT. The V and J genes are TRBV4-2 and TRBJ2-3; D might be TRBD2 (6 bases). The CDR3 consists of 16 residues. Germline V gene data show CDR1 as LGHNA and CDR2 as YNFKEQ. Between the trimmed V and J ends, which lost 3 bases and 0 bases, there was a span of 13 bases.

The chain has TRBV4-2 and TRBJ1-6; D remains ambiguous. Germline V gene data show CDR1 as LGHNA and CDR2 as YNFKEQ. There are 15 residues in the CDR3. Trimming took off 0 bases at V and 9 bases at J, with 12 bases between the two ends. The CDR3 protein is CASSQDFSEGSPLHF. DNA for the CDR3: TGTGCCAGCAGCCAAGACTTCTCCGAAGGTTCACCCCTCCACTTT.

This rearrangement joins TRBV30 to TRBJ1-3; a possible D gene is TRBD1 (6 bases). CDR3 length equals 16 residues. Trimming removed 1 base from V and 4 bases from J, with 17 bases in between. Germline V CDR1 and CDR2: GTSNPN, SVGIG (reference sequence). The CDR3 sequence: CAWSGGLALRGNTIYF. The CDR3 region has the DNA TGTGCCTGGAGTGGGGGGCTTGCTCTCCGCGGAAACACCATATATTTT.

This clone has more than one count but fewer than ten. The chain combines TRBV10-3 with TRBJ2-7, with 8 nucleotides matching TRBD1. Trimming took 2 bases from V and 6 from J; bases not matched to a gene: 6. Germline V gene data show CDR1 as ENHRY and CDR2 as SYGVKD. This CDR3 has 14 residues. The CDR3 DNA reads TGTGCCATCAGTGAGGGGACAGGAGTCGGCGAGCAGTACTTC. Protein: CAISEGTGVGEQYF.